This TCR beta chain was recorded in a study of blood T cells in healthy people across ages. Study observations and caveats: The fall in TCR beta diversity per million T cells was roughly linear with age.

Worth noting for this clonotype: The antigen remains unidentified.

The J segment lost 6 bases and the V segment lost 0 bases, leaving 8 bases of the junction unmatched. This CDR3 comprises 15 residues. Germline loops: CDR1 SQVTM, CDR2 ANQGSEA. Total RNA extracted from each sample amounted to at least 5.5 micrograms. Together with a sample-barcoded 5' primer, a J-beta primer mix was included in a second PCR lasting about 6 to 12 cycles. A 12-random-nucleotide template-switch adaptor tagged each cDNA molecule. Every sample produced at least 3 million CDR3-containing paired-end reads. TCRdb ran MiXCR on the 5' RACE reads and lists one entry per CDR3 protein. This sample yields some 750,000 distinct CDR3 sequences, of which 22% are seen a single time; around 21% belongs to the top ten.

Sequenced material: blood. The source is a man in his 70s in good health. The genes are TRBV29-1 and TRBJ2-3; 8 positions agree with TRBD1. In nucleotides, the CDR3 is TGCAGCGTTGAAGATAGAACCAGGGGGCGGGATACGCAGTATTTT. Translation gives CSVEDRTRGRDTQYF.